This T cell receptor beta chain is drawn from a study of identical twins. Study-wide results and limits: For out-of-frame alpha sequences shared by twins, low generation probability was in excess.

This clonotype was found many times. Its antigen is not known. Template switching added a universal primer site, and cDNA bore unique molecular identifiers. TCRdb used MiXCR to reprocess the 5' RACE reads, holding one entry per CDR3 protein. The table has hundreds of thousands of distinct CDR3 sequences, 15% to 20% seen once. There were only healthy Caucasians among the donors. The germline V gene encodes CDR1 SGHRS and CDR2 YFSETQ. The CDR3 spans 13 residues. V lost 1 base and J 5 bases, leaving 10 bases between the germline ends. This sample also belongs to another study, concerning T cells expressing NK-cell markers. That report notes: For about six donors, the dominant NKG2C+ clonotypes made up roughly 1.0-7.0% of their CD8+ T cells.

The chain recombines TRBV5-1 with TRBJ2-7; D remains unclear. This clonotype originated in a young woman in good health. The sample taken for sequencing was PBMCs. CDR3 sequence (DNA): TGCGCCAGCAGCTTGAGAACAGCCAACGAGCAGTACTTC. Its translation is CASSLRTANEQYF.